This TCR beta chain was documented in a study of blood T cell repertoires in COVID-19. Using immunoSEQ multiplex PCR, the repertoire was profiled, and TCRdb retains in-frame clones only, with some absent. The repertoire consists of 60,000 or so clones, with approximately 83% occurring once and the leading ten covering more than 8.5%. The CDR3 is 11 amino acids. Trimming took 7 bases from V and 15 from J, leaving 19 bases between them. Germline values: CDR1 DFQATT, CDR2 SNEGSKA (reference sequence). This clonotype originated in a young man with COVID-19, enrolled during active disease. The source material was peripheral blood. The chain employs TRBV20-1 and TRBJ2-1; possible D gene TRBD2, 5 bases. CDR3 in amino acids: CSGTKLEWWFF. The CDR3 nucleotides read TGCAGTGGAACAAAACTAGAATGGTGGTTCTTC.